These 17 T cell receptor beta chains originate from one sample sequenced in a study of cytomegalovirus exposure and HLA in healthy donors. The table came from immunoSEQ multiplex PCR; TCRdb's copy has only in-frame clones and leaves some out. The table shows 200,000 to 250,000 clones, with approximately 80% occurring only once. The sequencing sample was made of PBMCs. These receptors all come from a woman in her 30s in good health and CMV-seropositive.

The chain has TRBV5-1 and TRBJ2-6; D is perhaps TRBD1 (6 bases). V lost 7 bases to trimming and J lost 5 bases, with 13 bases between them. Germline CDR1 is SGHRS and CDR2 is YFSETQ. The CDR3 runs to 14 residues. Here the CDR3 DNA reads TGCGCCAGCGCTACACAGGGTTGGGCCAACGTCCTGACTTTC. It yields the protein CASATQGWANVLTF.

The V gene is TRBV9, the J gene TRBJ2-1; unclear D gene. The CDR3 consists of 11 residues. Trimming removed 7 bases from V and 3 bases from J, with 5 bases in between. Germline CDR1 SGDLS, CDR2 YYNGEE. This CDR3 is CASGVYNEQFF. CDR3 in DNA: TGTGCCAGCGGGGTCTACAATGAGCAGTTCTTC.

This sequence joins TRBV4-3 and TRBJ2-7, with 7 bases that match TRBD1. Trimming cost V 3 bases and J 3 bases; bases outside gene matches: 2. The CDR3 sequence is 13 residues long. Germline CDR1 and CDR2: LGHNA and YSLEER. The DNA of the CDR3 is TGCGCCAGCAGCCAGGGGACAGACTACGAGCAGTACTTC. Protein sequence: CASSQGTDYEQYF.

The chain employs TRBV7-6 and TRBJ1-1; D is undetermined. The CDR3 loop spans 13 amino acids. From germline, CDR1 is SGHVS and CDR2 FNYEAQ. V lost 5 bases and J lost 5, with 12 bases in between. The CDR3, as DNA: TGTGCCAGCAGCCTGAGTTTGGGTACTGAAGCTTTCTTT. Its protein is CASSLSLGTEAFF. The whole variable domain, filled in from reference TRBV7-6 and TRBJ1-1, reads GAGVSQSPRYKVTKRGQDVALRCDPISGHVSLYWYRQALGQGPEFLTYFNYEAQQDKSGLPNDRFSAERPEGSISTLTIQRTEQRDSAMYRCASSLSLGTEAFFGQGTRLTVV.

In its sample, this clone was seen once. CDR3 amino acids: CASSLELNYGYTF. CDR3 bases: TGTGCCAGCAGTTTAGAACTTAACTATGGCTACACCTTC. This chain uses TRBV28 with TRBJ1-2; D call uncertain. There are 13 residues in the CDR3. Trimming cost V 2 bases and J 1 base, with 5 bases left between them. Germline loops: CDR1 MDHEN, CDR2 SYDVKM.

The V call is TRBV5-1, the J call TRBJ2-2; no reliable D call. The V end was cut by 0 bases, the J end by 1 base, with 7 bases between. CDR1 is SGHRS and CDR2 is YFSETQ in the germline V gene. This CDR3 is built from 15 residues. DNA of the CDR3: TGCGCCAGCAGCTTGGTTCCAGAGAACACCGGGGAGCTGTTTTTT. Translated: CASSLVPENTGELFF.

V gene TRBV27 combines with J gene TRBJ1-1; possible D gene TRBD1, 5 bases. CDR1 and CDR2 from the germline V gene are MNHEY and SMNVEV (reference sequence). The ends were cut back, 2 bases at V and 9 bases at J, with 10 bases in the middle. The CDR3 has 12 residues. This chain's CDR3 is CASSLGQGKAFF. The CDR3 coding sequence is TGTGCCAGCAGTTTAGGGCAGGGTAAAGCTTTCTTT.

This clone was seen a few times. The chain joins TRBV27 to TRBJ2-7; no clear D. Trimming shortened V by 3 bases and J by 2 bases, and 14 bases separated the two germline ends. Germline CDR1 MNHEY, CDR2 SMNVEV (reference sequence). The CDR3 totals 15 residues. CDR3 in DNA: TGTGCCAGCAGTTTGAGCGAAATAGGGACCTACGAGCAGTACTTC. Encoded protein: CASSLSEIGTYEQYF.

The V and J genes are TRBV19 and TRBJ2-3, with D possibly TRBD2 on 6 matching bases. The CDR3 length is 20 residues. Germline V lookup: CDR1 LNHDA, CDR2 SQIVND (reference sequence). V was cut by 7 bases and J by 0 bases, with 29 bases left in between. The DNA for the CDR3 is TGTGCCAGTACCAAGTGGGCTAGCGAGATTCAACCCCTTAGCACAGATACGCAGTATTTT. This translates into CASTKWASEIQPLSTDTQYF.

The rearrangement links TRBV7-9 to TRBJ2-7; possibly TRBD1 for D (6 bases). V lost 5 bases to trimming and J lost 7 bases, with 18 bases between them. Germline V CDR1 and CDR2: SEHNR, FQNEAQ (reference sequence). The CDR3 sequence is 14 residues long. The CDR3: CASSRGQLRAEQYF. The CDR3 nucleotides are TGTGCCAGCAGCCGAGGACAGTTAAGGGCGGAGCAGTACTTC.

The gene calls are TRBV2 and TRBJ1-2, with no clear D. The V end was cut by 1 base, the J end by 4 bases, with 7 bases between. Germline V CDR1 and CDR2: SNHLY, FYNNEI. The CDR3 contains 13 residues. The CDR3 bases are TGTGCCAGCAGTGAAGTCGGCCCCTATGGCTACACCTTC. Translating it yields CASSEVGPYGYTF.

In its sample, this clone was seen a few times. This chain joins TRBV29-1 and TRBJ1-1; D not certain. The CDR3 is 12 residues long. Germline V CDR1 and CDR2: SQVTM, ANQGSEA. Trimming took off 6 bases at V and 0 bases at J, with 8 bases between the two ends. Written as DNA, the CDR3 is TGCAGCGTAAGACCGGTGAACACTGAAGCTTTCTTT. Translated: CSVRPVNTEAFF.

The chain is built from TRBV6-5 and TRBJ1-2; D not certain. Germline values: CDR1 MNHEY, CDR2 SVGAGI. V was clipped by 8 bases and J by 3 bases, with 16 bases between them. This CDR3 spans 14 amino acids. The CDR3 sequence: CASLPDGGDYGYTF. CDR3 nucleotides: TGTGCCAGCCTTCCCGACGGCGGGGACTATGGCTACACCTTC.

This CDR3 is CAISELLAGVIEQYF. The CDR3 nucleotides are TGTGCCATCAGTGAGTTACTAGCGGGAGTAATCGAGCAGTACTTC. V gene TRBV10-3 combines with J gene TRBJ2-7; 11 nucleotides line up with TRBD2. The ends lost 1 base at V and 6 bases at J; junction bases unmatched: 5. Germline loops: CDR1 ENHRY, CDR2 SYGVKD. This CDR3 region has 15 residues.

The chain combines TRBV5-1 with TRBJ1-1; D perhaps matches TRBD1 (5 bases). CDR1 and CDR2 from the germline V gene are SGHRS and YFSETQ. V gave up 0 bases and J gave up 5 bases, with 11 bases separating them. The CDR3 has 14 amino acids. The CDR3 here is CASSLVSGRTEAFF. CDR3 coding DNA: TGCGCCAGCAGCTTGGTGTCGGGGCGGACTGAAGCTTTCTTT.

The sample holds one count of this clone. The chain uses TRBV7-2 and TRBJ1-5; no firm D call. Looked up from germline, CDR1 is SGHTA and CDR2 is FQGNSA. V was pared by 2 bases and J by 4 bases, with 6 bases between. The CDR3 runs 13 residues. CDR3 sequence: CASSLRLNQPQHF. CDR3 nucleotides: TGTGCCAGCAGCTTAAGGTTAAATCAGCCCCAGCATTTT.

This sequence joins TRBV29-1 and TRBJ1-3, with D possibly matching TRBD1 (5 bases). CDR3 length: 14 amino acids. Germline values: CDR1 SQVTM, CDR2 ANQGSEA. Trimming removed 5 bases from V and 0 bases from J, with 11 bases in between. The CDR3, as DNA: TGCAGCGTTTCTGGACACCTCTCTGGAAACACCATATATTTT. Amino acids: CSVSGHLSGNTIYF.